These T cell receptor beta chains were read from a single sample in a study of post-analysis software for immune sequencing data. TCRdb recomputed calls from the PCR reads with MiXCR, one row per CDR3 protein. The profile shows about 800,000 distinct CDR3 sequences, about 27% of them singletons. Specimen: blood. These receptor sequences come from a girl between 5 and 17 years old with multiple sclerosis. The CDR3 runs from the conserved cysteine through the conserved F or W.

j_gene,v_gene,CDR3aa
TRBJ1-1,TRBV27,CASSLRSKNTEAFF
TRBJ2-5,TRBV20-1,CRVGPKETQYF
TRBJ1-4,TRBV7-9,CASSQTGREKLFF
TRBJ1-2,TRBV6-1,CASSDQGTGGGYTF
TRBJ2-1,TRBV20-1,CSAANPGLGGYNEQFF
TRBJ2-1,TRBV24-1,CATSDLSSPEQFF
TRBJ2-7,TRBV6-6,CASSYDRAAYEQYF
TRBJ2-7,TRBV10-3,CAISELAVQHEQYF
TRBJ1-1,TRBV12-5,CASRPMNTEAFF
TRBJ1-2,TRBV5-6,CASSPGGGQFYGYTF
TRBJ2-5,TRBV6-5,CATRPAGQETQYF
TRBJ1-5,TRBV20-1,CSAREAGNSNQPQHF
TRBJ1-1,TRBV28,CASSPLGTMNTEAFF
TRBJ1-1,TRBV5-1,CASSSEGALNTEAFF
TRBJ2-7,TRBV29-1,CSVAQGFSYEQYF
TRBJ1-1,TRBV15,CATSRDLWGTEAFF
TRBJ1-5,TRBV12-3/TRBV12-4,CASRRAGGTGGSQPQHF
TRBJ2-7,TRBV28,CASSPGTDIYEQYF
TRBJ2-5,TRBV28,CASSSSQGREQYF
TRBJ2-1,TRBV7-9,CASSPKYPKAGISYNEQFF
TRBJ1-1,TRBV29-1,CSAGGGMGNTEAFF
TRBJ2-4,TRBV7-9,CASIGTENIQYF
TRBJ2-5,TRBV29-1,CSVEISGRAQETQYF
TRBJ2-7,TRBV20-1,CSAGQRTAREQYF
TRBJ1-5,TRBV20-1,CSAGGTENQPQHF
TRBJ1-2,TRBV5-1,CASRPTGQPNYGYTF
TRBJ2-1,TRBV7-9,CASSLVQNEQFF
-,TRBV7-2,CASSLLPAGGLDEQYF
TRBJ2-3,TRBV27,CASSSQWGTITDTQYF
TRBJ2-1,TRBV7-2,CASSLLGGVGVGEQFF
TRBJ2-7,TRBV9,CASSVQPVGEQYF
TRBJ2-7,TRBV20-1,CSSIYTYEQYF
TRBJ2-1,TRBV9,CASSVLTGDNEQFF
-,TRBV27,CASSLSGSAEQYF
TRBJ2-7,TRBV7-2,CASSSQRALSYEQYF
TRBJ1-2,TRBV12-3/TRBV12-4,CASSLGIWGRAYGYTF
TRBJ2-4,TRBV5-1,CASSPGSRAQNIQYF
TRBJ2-1,TRBV6-5,CASSYVGGEQFF
TRBJ1-5,TRBV6-2/TRBV6-3,CASSPNVAQRHQHF
TRBJ1-6,TRBV25-1,CASRGNNSPLHF
TRBJ2-7,TRBV29-1,CSVENRSGRKYEQYF
TRBJ2-3,TRBV6-1,CASSEPGEYTDTQYF
TRBJ2-1,TRBV20-1,CSAILAGDYNEQFF
TRBJ2-7,TRBV28,CASSPRGLARNEQYF
TRBJ2-1,TRBV27,CASSLSGTPRWFF
TRBJ2-7,TRBV6-6,CASSYGRGTYEQYF
TRBJ1-5,TRBV7-9,CASSLGLAGNQPQHF
TRBJ1-1,TRBV7-9,CAGSPGRATEAFF
TRBJ2-5,TRBV11-2,CASSPRGLAAPQETQYF
TRBJ2-5,TRBV27,CASSSSGGGQETQYF
TRBJ1-3,TRBV12-3/TRBV12-4,CASSLWRNTIYF
TRBJ2-7,TRBV28,CASTVGGNYEQYF
TRBJ1-2,TRBV29-1,CSVEPRFYGYTF
TRBJ2-7,TRBV2,CASIGRFYEQYF
TRBJ2-5,TRBV20-1,CSARDTTVQETQYF
TRBJ2-7,TRBV4-3,CASSQGRERSYEQYF
TRBJ2-2,TRBV5-1,CASSLGTGKELFF